This TCR beta chain appears in the sequencing data of a study of blood T cell repertoires in COVID-19 (TCRdb year 2020). About the investigation overall: Samples from collaborators originated in the United States, Italy and Spain and spanned both the acute and convalescent phases of COVID-19. The samples were drawn from the first 160 participants of the ongoing ImmuneRACE study and from 1,254 subjects provided by 6 global collaborators. HLA class I and class II types, where available, came from metadata supplied by the sample provider rather than from assay-based typing. The material from the prospective study consisted of cDNA or gDNA derived from T cells, B-cell-depleted T cells, or PBMCs. A freely available public database, intended as a resource for researchers studying the immune response to SARS-CoV-2, is where the repertoires were released. Nearly every sample came with metadata listing a de-identified subject ID, COVID-19 status, age in years and sex. Deeply sampled blood TCRbeta repertoires from subjects exposed to, actively infected with, or recovered from COVID-19 were included in the dataset.

As regards this clone: Which antigen it targets is not known. Base qualities are missing; no much larger clone stands one base away.

One collaborating source in Seattle enrolled patients during active infection and followed them longitudinally through the course of disease. Each collaborating institution followed its own protocols to collect whole blood in K2EDTA tubes. For TCRbeta analysis, collaborators shipped samples as frozen whole blood, isolated PBMCs, or DNA extracted from either of those sample types. TCRbeta CDR3 regions were amplified from genomic DNA using the immunoSEQ Assay, a bias-controlled multiplex PCR. The study's own analysis went as follows. The number of nucleated cells in each sample was estimated by amplification of reference gene primers within the assay. To quantify the absolute abundance of each unique TCRbeta CDR3 rearrangement, sequence reads were collapsed and filtered. For each sample, productive Simpson clonality was calculated as the square root of Simpson's diversity index over productive rearrangements. TCRdb obtained this table from immuneACCESS and retained in-frame rearrangements with V and J assigned. These tables miss some clones; where compared with another copy, unresolved V genes account for less than half of the shortfall, and the remainder is unexplained. The V and J calls and clone size were taken over from that table, and D and trimming were inferred from the DNA. The sample table contains fewer than 300,000 clones; only one count was recorded for approximately 93% of them. The biggest ten clones account for over 2% of the sample.

Study-wide findings and limitations: How much clinical and demographic metadata was included differed by source and by participant, and the metadata was provided uncurated.

Measured from the cysteine to the phenylalanine, the CDR3 is 16 residues long. The retained sequence is limited to the CDR3, 48 bases, with the frame set at the first base. The sample comprised peripheral blood. This receptor was taken from a woman aged 25-40 years with COVID-19, enrolled during active disease. This sequence uses TRBV21-1 and TRBJ1-4; TRBD1, as called in the table, went unchecked against the DNA. TRBV21-1 is flagged as a pseudogene. The CDR3 protein sequence reads: CASDDRGRIRMEKLFF. The nucleotide sequence reads as follows: TGTGCCAGCGATGACAGGGGGCGCATCCGTATGGAAAAACTGTTTTTT.